The 31 T cell receptor beta chains given below trace back to one sample, sequenced in a study of cytomegalovirus exposure and HLA in healthy donors. PCR primers comprised 60 Vbeta and 13 Jbeta primers. Repertoires were generated with immunoSEQ multiplex PCR, while TCRdb's copy carries only in-frame clones and drops some. The table has fewer than 200,000 clones, about 9% seen once. Sequenced sample: PBMCs. These receptors all stem from a woman aged 25 to 39 in good health and CMV-seropositive.

This clone was detected a few times. The rearrangement links TRBV10-2 to TRBJ2-2, with D possibly matching TRBD2 (5 bases). Germline V gives CDR1 WSHSY, CDR2 SAAADI. This CDR3 has 14 amino acids. V shed 4 bases and J shed 0 bases, with 6 bases lying between them. The CDR3 is CASSASPNTGELFF. The DNA of the CDR3 is TGCGCCAGCAGTGCTAGCCCGAACACCGGGGAGCTGTTTTTT.

This clone turned up a few times. The chain employs TRBV21-1 and TRBJ1-2. TRBV21-1 corresponds to a pseudogene. This CDR3 is built from 12 residues. Here the CDR3 DNA reads TGTGCCAGCAGCAAAGAGGGAGGGGGCTACACCTTC. Its translation is CASSKEGGGYTF.

In this sample, this clone turned up a few times. V gene TRBV14 combines with J gene TRBJ1-2, with 9 nucleotides matching TRBD1. The germline V gene encodes CDR1 SGHDN and CDR2 FVKESK. Trimming took 0 bases from V and 8 from J; bases not matched to a gene: 7. The CDR3 loop spans 15 amino acids. For the CDR3, the DNA is TGTGCCAGCAGCCAAGAGGACAGGGGAATCACGGGCTACACCTTC. Encoded protein: CASSQEDRGITGYTF.

The sample holds a few counts of this clone. V gene TRBV2 combines with J gene TRBJ1-2; D is perhaps TRBD1 (6 bases). This CDR3 comprises 14 residues. The germline CDR1 and CDR2 sequences are SNHLY and FYNNEI. Trimming left V 3 bases short and J 8 bases short, with 16 bases between. As DNA, the CDR3 is TGTGCCAGCAGTGAGAGGACAGACGTGGGCGGCTACACCTTC. Residues: CASSERTDVGGYTF.

This chain connects TRBV5-1 to TRBJ1-4; 9 bases align to TRBD1. CDR1 and CDR2 (germline): SGHRS, YFSETQ. The CDR3 length is 16 residues. Losses at the gene ends were 1 base for V and 8 bases for J; bases not matched to a gene: 9. CDR3 in amino acids: CASSLFGQGQGEKLFF. The CDR3 DNA reads TGCGCCAGCAGCTTGTTCGGACAGGGGCAGGGCGAAAAACTGTTTTTT.

J is TRBJ2-7 and V is TRBV10-3, with 13 bases matching TRBD2. Looked up from germline, CDR1 is ENHRY and CDR2 is SYGVKD. The length of the CDR3 is 14 residues. The V and J ends lost 10 bases and 7 bases, in that order; junction bases with no gene match: 10. CDR3 in DNA: TGTGCCACCAGGACTAGCGGGAGCCTGGGGGAGCAGTACTTC. Its translation: CATRTSGSLGEQYF.

V is TRBV19 and J is TRBJ2-1; 13 nucleotides agree with TRBD2. The germline V gene encodes CDR1 LNHDA and CDR2 SQIVND (reference sequence). CDR3 length: 18 residues. Losses at the gene ends were 6 bases for V and 7 bases for J; bases not matched to a gene: 15. The CDR3 reads CASRWTSGRGGYGNEQFF. CDR3 DNA sequence: TGTGCCAGTAGGTGGACTAGCGGGAGAGGGGGGTATGGGAATGAGCAGTTCTTC.

This clone turned up a few times. The chain carries TRBV6-5 and TRBJ1-1, with D tentatively TRBD1 (5 bases). The CDR3 spans 15 residues. CDR1 is MNHEY, CDR2 SVGAGI, per germline. Trimming took off 0 bases at V and 4 bases at J, with 12 bases between the two ends. The CDR3 nucleotides are TGTGCCAGCAGTTACTCTAGGGAGGGGTTCACTGAAGCTTTCTTT. Amino acid sequence: CASSYSREGFTEAFF.

V is TRBV27 and J is TRBJ2-7, with 12 bases matching TRBD2. V lost 7 bases to trimming and J lost 1 base; unmatched junction nucleotides: 5. Germline-derived CDR1 and CDR2 are MNHEY and SMNVEV (reference sequence). The length of the CDR3 is 15 residues. The CDR3 loop reads CASKPGLAGSYEQYF. CDR3 sequence (DNA): TGTGCCAGCAAGCCCGGACTAGCGGGATCCTACGAGCAGTACTTC.

CDR3 in amino acids: CAISEEAGGAGELFF. Here the CDR3 DNA reads TGTGCCATCAGTGAAGAAGCGGGGGGGGCCGGGGAGCTGTTTTTT. The V call is TRBV10-3, the J call TRBJ2-2, with TRBD2 matching over 10 bases. The V and J ends lost 3 bases and 6 bases, in that order; junction bases with no gene match: 4. CDR3 size: 15 residues. Germline loops: CDR1 ENHRY, CDR2 SYGVKD.

V gene TRBV21-1 combines with J gene TRBJ2-1; the table's D call, TRBD1, was not checked against the DNA. TRBV21-1 is a pseudogene locus. The CDR3 covers 17 residues. CDR3 sequence reads: CASRETGEFRIYNEQFF. CDR3 sequence (DNA): TGTGCCAGCAGGGAGACAGGGGAGTTCAGAATCTACAATGAGCAGTTCTTC.

This clone was counted between two and nine times. This chain joins TRBV6-6 and TRBJ2-7; maybe TRBD1 (8 bases). Germline V CDR1 and CDR2: MNHNY, SVGAGI (reference sequence). The CDR3 length is 14 residues. V lost 7 bases, J lost 1 base, and 14 bases lay in between. The CDR3 DNA is TGTGCCAGCACCTACAGGGGGGGGTCCTACGAGCAGTACTTC. Translated: CASTYRGGSYEQYF.

CDR3 DNA: TGTGCCAGCAGTCTACGACAGGGTGGCTACTATGGCTACACCTTC. Translating gives CASSLRQGGYYGYTF. The V gene is TRBV6-1, the J gene TRBJ1-2; 7 nucleotides line up with TRBD1. The CDR3 is made up of 15 amino acids. The V segment lost 5 bases and the J segment 3 bases; nucleotides outside the gene matches: 9. From germline, CDR1 is MNHNS and CDR2 SASEGT.

The table lists this clone with a few counts. V gene TRBV2 combines with J gene TRBJ1-1; D unresolved. The CDR3 is 12 residues long. CDR1 is SNHLY, CDR2 FYNNEI, per germline. The V gene lost 3 bases and the J gene lost 7 bases, with 9 bases spanning the gap. The CDR3 region has the DNA TGTGCCAGCAGTGACCCAGGCCTTGAAGCTTTCTTT. Protein sequence: CASSDPGLEAFF. Full variable domain (rest looked up from reference TRBV2 and TRBJ1-1): EPEVTQTPSHQVTQMGQEVILRCVPISNHLYFYWYRQILGQKVEFLVSFYNNEISEKSEIFDDQFSVERPDGSNFTLKIRSTKLEDSAMYFCASSDPGLEAFFGQGTRLTVV.

This clone has more than one count but fewer than ten. This chain joins TRBV19 and TRBJ1-1; TRBD1 is a possible D gene (5 bases). The germline gives CDR1 LNHDA, CDR2 SQIVND (reference sequence). The CDR3 loop spans 14 amino acids. The V end lost 3 bases, the J end lost 4 bases, and 12 bases lay between the germline ends. Written as DNA, the CDR3 is TGTGCCAGTAGTATCCCCGGGGGGGTCACTGAAGCTTTCTTT. Encoded protein: CASSIPGGVTEAFF.

This clone was detected only a few times. The gene calls are TRBV5-1 and TRBJ1-1; D remains ambiguous. The CDR3 is 15 amino acids. Trimming pared 2 bases from V and 4 bases from J, leaving 15 bases between. From germline, CDR1 is SGHRS and CDR2 YFSETQ. The CDR3 is CASSLIPEGSTEAFF. CDR3 DNA sequence: TGCGCCAGCAGCTTAATACCCGAGGGAAGCACTGAAGCTTTCTTT.

V gene TRBV5-1 combines with J gene TRBJ1-5; the D is unclear. The CDR3 runs 15 residues. From germline, CDR1 is SGHRS and CDR2 YFSETQ. Deletions cut 2 bases from V and 0 bases from J, with 9 bases between. CDR3 bases: TGCGCCAGCAGCTTAGTCGGGGATAGCAATCAGCCCCAGCATTTT. Protein product: CASSLVGDSNQPQHF.

The V call is TRBV9, the J call TRBJ1-2; 9 bases fit TRBD1. With 3 bases clipped from V and 4 bases from J, the junction kept 7 bases outside the gene matches. This CDR3 is 15 amino acids long. The germline V gene encodes CDR1 SGDLS and CDR2 YYNGEE. The CDR3 here is CASSASGTGSYGYTF. The CDR3 region has the DNA TGTGCCAGCAGCGCTTCCGGGACAGGGTCCTATGGCTACACCTTC.

This clone has more than one count but fewer than ten. The rearrangement uses TRBV6-1 and TRBJ2-1; a weak D match, TRBD2 (6 bases). The germline V and J ends were trimmed by 2 bases and 15 bases, with 11 bases remaining between them. Germline CDR1 MNHNS, CDR2 SASEGT. The CDR3 is made up of 11 amino acids. CDR3 loop: CASSETSLTFF. CDR3 DNA: TGTGCCAGCAGTGAAACTAGCTTGACGTTCTTC.

The chain links TRBV7-3 to TRBJ2-2; 11 bases line up with TRBD2. Germline CDR1 and CDR2: SGHTA and FQGTGA. The CDR3 runs 18 residues. After removal of 5 bases from V and 2 bases from J, the junction contained 10 bases not matched to a gene. CDR3: CASSPRPGTSGNTGELFF. As DNA, the CDR3 is TGTGCCAGCAGCCCCAGGCCTGGGACTAGCGGAAACACCGGGGAGCTGTTTTTT.

The chain is built from TRBV12-5 and TRBJ2-7; 9 bases line up with TRBD1. The germline V gene encodes CDR1 LGHNT and CDR2 FRNRAP. This CDR3 is built from 15 residues. V lost 8 bases and J lost 1; bases outside the gene matches: 9. The chain's CDR3 is CASNNAGTGSYEQYF. In DNA form, the CDR3 reads TGTGCTAGTAATAATGCGGGGACAGGGTCCTACGAGCAGTACTTC.

The chain couples TRBV5-6 to TRBJ1-1; 7 nucleotides line up with TRBD1. The V gene's germline CDR1 is SGHDT and CDR2 YYEEEE. V dropped 3 bases and J dropped 14; count of bases not matched to a gene: 13. The CDR3 length is 13 residues. DNA for the CDR3: TGTGCCAGCAGCTCCCACAGGGGCAATAGTGACTTCTTT. Amino acid sequence: CASSSHRGNSDFF.

J is TRBJ1-5 and V is TRBV5-5; D not resolved. V was trimmed by 4 bases and J by 9 bases, leaving 17 bases between them. Per germline, CDR1 SGHKS and CDR2 YYEKEE (reference sequence). CDR3 length: 14 residues. CDR3 loop: CASSPDAAPRPQHF. In nucleotides, the CDR3 is TGTGCCAGCAGCCCCGACGCGGCGCCTCGGCCCCAGCATTTT. Based on the CDR3 plus reference TRBV5-5 and TRBJ1-5, the full variable domain is DAGVTQSPTHLIKTRGQQVTLRCSPISGHKSVSWYQQVLGQGPQFIFQYYEKEERGRGNFPDRFSARQFPNYSSELNVNALLLGDSALYLCASSPDAAPRPQHFGDGTRLSIL.

The CDR3 sequence is CASSSGTGSSYNEQFF. CDR3 bases: TGTGCCAGCAGCTCGGGGACAGGGAGCTCCTACAATGAGCAGTTCTTC. The genes are TRBV5-8 and TRBJ2-1, with TRBD1 matching over 9 bases. Per germline, CDR1 SGHTS and CDR2 YDEGEE. With 3 bases clipped from V and 0 bases from J, the junction kept 4 bases outside the gene matches. The CDR3 runs 16 residues.

This clone has just a few counts. This chain joins TRBV5-4 and TRBJ2-5; TRBD1 matches 7 bases. Germline V gives CDR1 SGHNT, CDR2 YYREEE (reference sequence). This CDR3 contains 15 residues. J lost 5 bases, V lost 1 base, and 8 bases had no gene match. CDR3 residues: CASSLPRGQRETQYF. The CDR3 DNA follows: TGTGCCAGCAGCTTGCCGAGGGGACAGCGGGAGACCCAGTACTTC.

This clone was found many times. This rearrangement joins TRBV5-1 to TRBJ1-2; 8 bases line up with TRBD1. The CDR3 is made up of 15 amino acids. J was trimmed by 4 bases and V by 6 bases; bases with no gene match: 11. Germline V gives CDR1 SGHRS, CDR2 YFSETQ. This CDR3 is CASNRETGVFYGYTF. The CDR3 bases are TGCGCCAGCAACCGAGAGACAGGGGTCTTCTATGGCTACACCTTC.

The sample holds a few counts of this clone. This rearrangement joins TRBV6-1 to TRBJ1-2; weak D call: TRBD1 (6 bases). CDR3 length: 13 amino acids. The V gene lost 6 bases and the J gene lost 2 bases, with 10 bases spanning the gap. CDR1 and CDR2 (germline): MNHNS, SASEGT. CDR3 in amino acids: CASRPRGNYGYTF. The CDR3 region has the DNA TGTGCCAGCAGGCCCAGGGGAAACTATGGCTACACCTTC.

This clone has only a few counts. The genes are TRBV5-1 and TRBJ2-6, with no clear D. The germline V gene has CDR1 SGHRS and CDR2 YFSETQ. This CDR3 has 18 amino acids. Trimming shortened V by 0 bases and J by 1 base, and 14 bases separated the two germline ends. The CDR3 protein is CASSLGPERPSGANVLTF. The CDR3 DNA sequence: TGCGCCAGCAGCTTGGGACCAGAGAGGCCGTCTGGGGCCAACGTCCTGACTTTC.

This clone was observed a handful of times. The chain couples TRBV9 to TRBJ2-2; D gene uncertain. Per germline, CDR1 SGDLS and CDR2 YYNGEE. The V end was cut by 4 bases, the J end by 4 bases, with 14 bases between. The CDR3 length is 15 residues. DNA of the CDR3: TGTGCCAGCAGCCCGACGTCCCCGGGCACCGGGGAGCTGTTTTTT. This translates into CASSPTSPGTGELFF.

This clone has just a few counts. The chain uses TRBV29-1 and TRBJ2-1, with D possibly being TRBD1 (6 bases). V lost 4 bases, J lost 3 bases, and 16 bases lay in between. The CDR3 has 15 amino acids. Germline-derived CDR1 and CDR2 are SQVTM and ANQGSEA. The chain's CDR3 is CSVAKGRGYYNEQFF. The CDR3, as DNA: TGCAGCGTTGCCAAGGGCAGGGGCTACTACAATGAGCAGTTCTTC.

This chain links TRBV27 with TRBJ2-7; tentatively, D is TRBD2 (5 bases). Between the trimmed V and J ends, which lost 8 bases and 12 bases, there was a span of 29 bases. The CDR3 has 15 residues. CDR1 and CDR2 (germline): MNHEY, SMNVEV (reference sequence). CDR3 residues: CASRPSAGPFYNVYF. CDR3 nucleotides: TGTGCCAGCCGCCCGTCCGCGGGTCCGTTCTACAATGTGTACTTC.